This TCR beta chain was identified during a study of human T cells and chemical hapten exposure. TCRdb itself ran the RACE reads through MiXCR, one entry per CDR3 protein. The table includes approximately 260,000 distinct CDR3 sequences, over 7.5% detected once. Time point noted: pre-sensitization, week 0. Treatment described: therapeutic diphenylcyclopropenone sensitization with weekly scalp DPC. Losses at the gene ends were 6 bases for V and 2 bases for J; bases not matched to a gene: 8. CDR3 length: 15 amino acids. The source is a man aged 18-30 years with alopecia areata. Some clones in this sample may be carry-over from other donors' samples. The source material was whole blood, sampled in connection with sensitization to the hapten diphenylcyclopropenone (DPC). V usage is TRBV12-3 or TRBV12-4 and J usage is TRBJ2-3, with 7 nucleotides matching TRBD1. In nucleotides, the CDR3 is TGTGCCAGCAGCCTATGGGACAGAGACACAGATACGCAGTATTTT. Residues: CASSLWDRDTDTQYF.